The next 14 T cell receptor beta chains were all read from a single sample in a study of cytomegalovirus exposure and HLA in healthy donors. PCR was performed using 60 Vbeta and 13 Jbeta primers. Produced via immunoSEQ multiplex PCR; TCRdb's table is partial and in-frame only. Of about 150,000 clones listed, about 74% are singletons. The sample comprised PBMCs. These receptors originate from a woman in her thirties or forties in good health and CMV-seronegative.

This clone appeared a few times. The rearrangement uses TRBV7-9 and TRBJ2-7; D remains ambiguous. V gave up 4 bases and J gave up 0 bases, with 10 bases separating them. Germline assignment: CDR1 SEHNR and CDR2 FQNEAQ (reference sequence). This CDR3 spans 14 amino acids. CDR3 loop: CASSSSQLSYEQYF. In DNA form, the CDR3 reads TGTGCCAGCAGCTCCTCACAGCTCTCCTACGAGCAGTACTTC.

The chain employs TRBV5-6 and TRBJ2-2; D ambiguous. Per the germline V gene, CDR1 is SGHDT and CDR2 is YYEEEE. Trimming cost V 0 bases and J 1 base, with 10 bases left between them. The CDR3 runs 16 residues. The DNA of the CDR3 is TGTGCCAGCAGCTTGGTCCACAGCCTGAACACCGGGGAGCTGTTTTTT. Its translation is CASSLVHSLNTGELFF.

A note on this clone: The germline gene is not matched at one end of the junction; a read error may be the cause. Written as DNA, the CDR3 is TGTGCCACCAGTGATTACGGGACTAGCTACGAGCAGTACTTC. Protein sequence: CATSDYGTSYEQYF. This chain connects TRBV6-1 to TRBJ2-7, with TRBD2 matching over 8 bases. This CDR3 is 14 amino acids long. The germline V gene has CDR1 MNHNS and CDR2 SASEGT.

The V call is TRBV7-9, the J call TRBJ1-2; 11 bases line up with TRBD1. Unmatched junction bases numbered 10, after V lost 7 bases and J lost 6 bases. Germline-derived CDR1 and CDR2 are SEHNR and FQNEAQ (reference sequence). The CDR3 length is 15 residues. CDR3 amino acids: CASTLSDRGQDGYTF. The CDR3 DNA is TGTGCCAGCACCCTGTCGGACAGGGGGCAAGATGGCTACACCTTC.

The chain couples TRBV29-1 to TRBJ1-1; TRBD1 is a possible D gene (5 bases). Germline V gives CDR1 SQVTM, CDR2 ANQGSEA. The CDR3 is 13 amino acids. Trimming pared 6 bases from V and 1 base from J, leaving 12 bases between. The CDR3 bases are TGCAGCGTCCCCCGCCAGGGGAACACTGAAGCTTTCTTT. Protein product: CSVPRQGNTEAFF.

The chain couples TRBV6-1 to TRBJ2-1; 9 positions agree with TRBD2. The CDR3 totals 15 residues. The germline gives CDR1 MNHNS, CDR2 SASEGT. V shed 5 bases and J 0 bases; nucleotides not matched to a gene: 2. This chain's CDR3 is CASSLAGSSYNEQFF. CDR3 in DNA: TGTGCCAGCAGTCTAGCGGGGAGCTCCTACAATGAGCAGTTCTTC.

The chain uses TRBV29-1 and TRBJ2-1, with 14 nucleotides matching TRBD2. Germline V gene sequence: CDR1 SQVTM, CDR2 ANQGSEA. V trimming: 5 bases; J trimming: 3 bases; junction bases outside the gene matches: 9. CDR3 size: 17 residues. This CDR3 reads CSVSTSGGAVRYNEQFF. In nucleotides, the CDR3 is TGCAGCGTTTCGACTAGCGGGGGGGCCGTTCGCTACAATGAGCAGTTCTTC.

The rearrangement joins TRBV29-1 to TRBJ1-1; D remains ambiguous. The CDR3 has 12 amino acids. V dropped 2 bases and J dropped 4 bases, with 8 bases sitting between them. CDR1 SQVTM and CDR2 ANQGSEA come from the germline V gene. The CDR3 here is CSVEWRFTEAFF. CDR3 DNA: TGCAGCGTTGAATGGAGGTTCACTGAAGCTTTCTTT. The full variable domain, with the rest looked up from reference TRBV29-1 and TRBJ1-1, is SAVISQKPSRDICQRGTSLTIQCQVDSQVTMMFWYRQQPGQSLTLIATANQGSEATYESGFVIDKFPISRPNLTFSTLTVSNMSPEDSSIYLCSVEWRFTEAFFGQGTRLTVV.

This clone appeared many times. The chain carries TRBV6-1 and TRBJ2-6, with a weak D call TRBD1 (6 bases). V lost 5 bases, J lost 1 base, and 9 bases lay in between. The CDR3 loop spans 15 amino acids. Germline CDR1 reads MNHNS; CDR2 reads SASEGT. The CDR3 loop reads CASSSTGSGANVLTF. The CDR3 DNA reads TGTGCCAGCAGTTCTACAGGGTCTGGGGCCAACGTCCTGACTTTC.

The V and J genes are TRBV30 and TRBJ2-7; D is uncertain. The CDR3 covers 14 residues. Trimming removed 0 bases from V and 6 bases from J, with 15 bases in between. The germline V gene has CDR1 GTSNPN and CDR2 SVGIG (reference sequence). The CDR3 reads CAWSVPGLDSEQYF. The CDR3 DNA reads TGTGCCTGGAGTGTACCCGGGTTAGACTCCGAGCAGTACTTC.

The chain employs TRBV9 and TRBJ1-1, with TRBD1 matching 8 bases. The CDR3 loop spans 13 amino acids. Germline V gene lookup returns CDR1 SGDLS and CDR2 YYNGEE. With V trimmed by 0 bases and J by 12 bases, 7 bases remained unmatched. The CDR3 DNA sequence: TGTGCCAGCAGCGTAGCCGTCAGGGGGCCTTCTTTCTTT. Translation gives CASSVAVRGPSFF.

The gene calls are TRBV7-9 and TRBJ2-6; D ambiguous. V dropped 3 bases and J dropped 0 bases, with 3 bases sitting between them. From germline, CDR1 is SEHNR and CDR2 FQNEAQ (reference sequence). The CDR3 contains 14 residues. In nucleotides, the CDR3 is TGTGCCAGCAGCTTGAGCTCTGGGGCCAACGTCCTGACTTTC. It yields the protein CASSLSSGANVLTF.

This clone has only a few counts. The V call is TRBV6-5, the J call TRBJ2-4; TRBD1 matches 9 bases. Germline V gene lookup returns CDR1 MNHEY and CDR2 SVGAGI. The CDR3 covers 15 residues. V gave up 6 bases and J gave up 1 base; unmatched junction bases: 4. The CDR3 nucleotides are TGTGCCAGCAGCCGGACAGGGGTCGCCAAAAACATTCAGTACTTC. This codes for CASSRTGVAKNIQYF.

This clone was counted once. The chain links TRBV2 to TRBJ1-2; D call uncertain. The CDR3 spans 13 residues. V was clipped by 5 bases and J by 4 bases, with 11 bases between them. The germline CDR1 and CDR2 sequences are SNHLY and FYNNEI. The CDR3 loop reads CASSPSGAYGYTF. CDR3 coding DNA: TGTGCCAGCAGTCCTTCGGGTGCCTATGGCTACACCTTC.